This paragraph covers one T cell receptor beta chain sequence. What this receptor recognizes is not known. Base qualities are missing; no much larger clone stands one base away. V is shortened by 2 bases, J by 3 bases, and the region joining them spans 14 bases. As encoded in the germline V gene, CDR1 is SGHRS while CDR2 is YFSETQ. From the cysteine through the phenylalanine, the CDR3 covers 15 amino acids. Here the CDR3 DNA is all that survives: 45 bases in frame from base 1. This sample was included in a study of T cell responses to AZD1222 COVID-19 vaccine (dated by TCRdb to 2020 to 2022). Looking at the study overall: AZD1222 recipients whose second dose came at about 4 weeks and those whose second dose came at about 12 weeks were combined into one group, since spike-specific TCR depth and breadth did not differ between the two schedules. A total of more than 230 trial participants underwent TCR sequencing, of whom 200 to 220 received two doses of AZD1222 and about 25 received two doses of the MenACWY control vaccine. Enrollment into the trials was organized by age into subgroups of 18-55, 56-69 and 70-plus years, and those subgroups contained roughly 150, 30 and 60 TCR-sequenced participants, respectively. What the authors observed across the whole study: Most participants were white British and females outnumbered males, and the authors suggested that clonal diversity may have been underestimated. Conclusions about previously exposed vaccinees are limited, since just six AZD1222 recipients were seropositive for SARS-CoV-2 at baseline. Epitopes outside the regions mutated in the B.1.351 and B.1.1.7 variants were reportedly recognized by nearly half of the unique spike-specific TCRs. In the small 56-69-year group, the increase in depth fell short of significance, most likely because of low power. Because no samples from the day 14 peak response were available, repertoires could be characterized only after the peak T cell response. The whole spike protein was spanned by vaccine-associated CD4 TCRs, and dominant responses were seen in regions 160-218 and 743-854. Spike-specific TCR breadth and depth rose significantly after two AZD1222 doses compared with day 0 and with MenACWY recipients.

The sample's time point label, decoded: baseline before first vaccination. Samples from vaccinated people were obtained from the UK trials COV001 and COV002, which included a single-blind randomized controlled phase 2/3 trial of AZD1222 (ChAdOx1 nCoV-19) in healthy adults. For TCRbeta chain sequencing, PBMC samples from trial participants were taken at day 0 and at day 28 after the second dose. The CDR3 regions of human TCRbeta chains were analyzed by immunosequencing. The authors' pipeline ran thus. Repertoire TCRs were matched against a reference library of SARS-CoV-2-specific TCRs generated with the MIRA antigen-specificity platform. Breadth was defined as the fraction of unique TCRs that were SARS-CoV-2-associated, and depth was defined as the fraction of total T cells that were SARS-CoV-2-associated. Using the MIRA data, each spike-specific TCR was mapped to the spike region that the TCR reacts to and placed in a CD4 or CD8 class. Log10-transformed breadth and depth values were compared by one-way ANOVA with Sidak's multiple comparisons tests. This is the immuneACCESS table as TCRdb keeps it, with only in-frame sequences that have V and J called. A part of the clones is gone; compared with another copy, unresolved V genes explain less than half, and the rest is unexplained. D and trimming were read from the DNA, whereas the V and J calls and clone size are those reported in that table. The sample table records around 130,000 clones; over 85% of these occur just once. Roughly 0.87% of the sample is in the top ten clones.

Sample: peripheral blood, taken on day 0 of AZD1222 vaccination. In this chain, TRBV5-1 is recombined with TRBJ2-5, with TRBD2 tentatively as D gene (6 bases match). This TCR was sampled from an adult in good health. CDR3 sequence: CASSFGTRIKETQYF. In nucleotide form, the sequence is TGCGCCAGCAGCTTCGGGACTCGCATTAAAGAGACCCAGTACTTC.